The 30 T cell receptor beta chains listed next were all sequenced from one sample in a study of T cell responses to AZD1222 COVID-19 vaccine (dated by TCRdb to about 2021). The protocol used for the library was the immunoSEQ multiplex PCR assay. TCRdb limited this immuneACCESS table to in-frame rearrangements with V and J called. A share of clones is missing; checked studies link under half to unresolved V genes, and the rest is unexplained. This sample has approximately 110,000 clones in its table, and approximately 84% of those were observed once. Roughly 9% of the sample rests with the top ten. What the time point label conveys for this sample: baseline before first vaccination. The input for sequencing was peripheral blood, taken on day 0 of AZD1222 vaccination. These receptors were collected from an adult in good health.

The chain has TRBV11-3 and TRBJ2-1, with a possible D match to TRBD2 (5 bases). Germline values: CDR1 SGHNT, CDR2 YENEEA. With 3 bases removed from V and 5 bases from J, the gap between germline ends came to 20 bases. This CDR3 spans 17 amino acids. The DNA for the CDR3 is TGTGCCAGCAGCTTGGGCAGAGGCTCTCCGGGAAACAATGAGCAGTTCTTC. Protein product: CASSLGRGSPGNNEQFF. The full variable domain, completed using reference TRBV11-3 and TRBJ2-1, is EAGVVQSPRYKIIEKKQPVAFWCNPISGHNTLYWYLQNLGQGPELLIRYENEEAVDDSQLPKDRFSAERLKGVDSTLKIQPAELGDSAVYLCASSLGRGSPGNNEQFFGPGTRLTVL.

V usage is TRBV7-9 and J usage is TRBJ1-1, with TRBD1 as a possible D gene (6 bases). The germline V gene has CDR1 SEHNR and CDR2 FQNEAQ (reference sequence). The CDR3 is 14 residues long. The V and J ends lost 1 base and 5 bases respectively, with 11 bases between them. This chain's CDR3 is CASSLVVGGTEAFF. The CDR3 nucleotides read TGTGCCAGCAGCTTAGTTGTAGGGGGGACTGAAGCTTTCTTT.

This sequence joins TRBV11-1 and TRBJ2-1, with 7 nucleotides matching TRBD2. CDR3 length: 15 amino acids. J was trimmed by 7 bases and V by 6 bases; bases with no gene match: 12. Germline V gene lookup returns CDR1 SGHAT and CDR2 FQDESV (reference sequence). The CDR3 reads CASSLSGTLGNEQFF. The CDR3, as DNA: TGTGCCAGCAGTCTCAGCGGGACGTTGGGGAATGAGCAGTTCTTC.

V usage is TRBV18 and J usage is TRBJ1-3, with D uncertain. The V end was cut by 6 bases, the J end by 0 bases, with 12 bases between. Looked up from germline, CDR1 is KGHSH and CDR2 is LQKENI. This CDR3 has 15 residues. The CDR3 is CASSWEMPSGNTIYF. CDR3 nucleotide sequence: TGTGCCAGCTCCTGGGAGATGCCCTCTGGAAACACCATATATTTT.

This clone was recorded only once. This chain uses TRBV28 with TRBJ1-1; 7 bases line up with TRBD1. The CDR3 has 15 residues. Unmatched junction bases numbered 12, after V lost 6 bases and J lost 5 bases. Germline V gene data show CDR1 as MDHEN and CDR2 as SYDVKM. The CDR3 DNA reads TGTGCCAGCAGCGCGACCGACAGGGAGGGAACTGAAGCTTTCTTT. Translating gives CASSATDREGTEAFF.

The V and J genes are TRBV28 and TRBJ2-1; either TRBD1 or TRBD2 may fit D (5 bases each). The CDR3 contains 19 residues. The V gene lost 1 base and the J gene lost 9 bases, with 28 bases spanning the gap. Germline V lookup: CDR1 MDHEN, CDR2 SYDVKM. For the CDR3, the DNA is TGTGCCAGCAGTTTATTTCGGTTGCGCGTTGTCGAGGGGCGCAGTGAGCAGTTCTTC. The encoded protein is CASSLFRLRVVEGRSEQFF. The complete variable domain, with remaining parts taken from reference TRBV28 and TRBJ2-1, reads DVKVTQSSRYLVKRTGEKVFLECVQDMDHENMFWYRQDPGLGLRLIYFSYDVKMKEKGDIPEGYSVSREKKERFSLILESASTNQTSMYLCASSLFRLRVVEGRSEQFFGPGTRLTVL.

The CDR3 here is CASRTRVDSPLHF. CDR3 nucleotides: TGTGCCAGCAGGACCAGGGTGGATTCACCCCTCCACTTT. V and J are TRBV28 and TRBJ1-6; D is possibly TRBD1 (5 bases). The CDR3 has 13 amino acids. Trimming pared 6 bases from V and 8 bases from J, leaving 11 bases between. Germline CDR1 MDHEN, CDR2 SYDVKM.

The chain is built from TRBV15 and TRBJ2-1; D tentatively fits TRBD1 or TRBD2 (5 bases each). Germline CDR1 reads LNHNV; CDR2 reads YYDKDF (reference sequence). The CDR3 spans 15 residues. Trimming stripped 0 bases from V and 7 bases from J, with 13 bases between. CDR3 residues: CATSRDRGTGNEQFF. The CDR3 DNA reads as TGTGCCACCAGCAGAGATCGTGGGACGGGTAATGAGCAGTTCTTC.

The chain links TRBV29-1 to TRBJ2-5; TRBD1 is a possible D gene (6 bases). The CDR3 is 13 amino acids. V lost 7 bases, J lost 3 bases, and 15 bases lay in between. The germline V gene has CDR1 SQVTM and CDR2 ANQGSEA. CDR3: CSGAGQTKETQYF. CDR3 coding DNA: TGCAGCGGGGCTGGACAGACAAAAGAGACCCAGTACTTC.

The rearrangement links TRBV27 to TRBJ1-1; perhaps TRBD1 as D (6 bases). The germline gives CDR1 MNHEY, CDR2 SMNVEV (reference sequence). Trimming took 8 bases from V and 1 from J, leaving 14 bases between them. The CDR3 consists of 14 residues. The CDR3 is CASAKGGRNTEAFF. CDR3 nucleotides: TGTGCCAGCGCGAAGGGGGGCAGGAACACTGAAGCTTTCTTT.

The gene calls are TRBV28 and TRBJ2-1, with 8 bases aligning to TRBD2. CDR3 size: 14 residues. J lost 6 bases, V lost 2 bases, and 3 bases had no gene match. Looked up from germline, CDR1 is MDHEN and CDR2 is SYDVKM. The CDR3 nucleotides read TGTGCCAGCAGTTTAGGGACTAGGGCCAATGAGCAGTTCTTC. Protein sequence: CASSLGTRANEQFF.

This sequence joins TRBV9 and TRBJ2-3; possibly TRBD2 for D (5 bases). The CDR3 spans 15 residues. The germline V gene encodes CDR1 SGDLS and CDR2 YYNGEE. Trimming took 3 bases from V and 6 from J, leaving 17 bases between them. The CDR3 bases are TGTGCCAGCAGCGCATATGACCGGGAATCGGATACGCAGTATTTT. Translated: CASSAYDRESDTQYF. The full variable domain, in which reference TRBV9 and TRBJ2-3 provide the parts outside the CDR3, is DSGVTQTPKHLITATGQRVTLRCSPRSGDLSVYWYQQSLDQGLQFLIQYYNGEERAKGNILERFSAQQFPDLHSELNLSSLELGDSALYFCASSAYDRESDTQYFGPGTRLTVL.

The rearrangement links TRBV19 to TRBJ1-3; the D is unclear. The CDR3 is made up of 14 amino acids. The germline V gene encodes CDR1 LNHDA and CDR2 SQIVND (reference sequence). The V end was cut by 5 bases, the J end by 1 base, with 9 bases between. The CDR3 loop reads CASSPAGSGNTIYF. The CDR3 DNA is TGTGCCAGTAGTCCCGCCGGGTCTGGAAACACCATATATTTT.

The rearrangement links TRBV19 to TRBJ1-1; perhaps TRBD1 as D (5 bases). Trimming took off 1 base at V and 4 bases at J, with 13 bases between the two ends. CDR3 length equals 15 residues. The germline gives CDR1 LNHDA, CDR2 SQIVND (reference sequence). CDR3 in amino acids: CASSIVSGRATEAFF. CDR3 DNA: TGTGCCAGTAGTATAGTTTCAGGCAGGGCCACTGAAGCTTTCTTT.

Many counts were recorded for this clone. This chain links TRBV5-1 with TRBJ2-7, with D maybe TRBD1 (5 bases). Germline values: CDR1 SGHRS, CDR2 YFSETQ. The CDR3 length is 14 residues. V lost 4 bases to trimming and J lost 2 bases, with 13 bases between them. The CDR3 DNA follows: TGCGCCAGCAGCCCGGACACCCAGACCTACGAGCAGTACTTC. Its translation: CASSPDTQTYEQYF.

This sequence joins TRBV28 and TRBJ2-6; 10 bases match TRBD1. The CDR3 runs 19 residues. The J segment lost 2 bases and the V segment lost 5 bases, leaving 12 bases of the junction unmatched. Germline CDR1 reads MDHEN; CDR2 reads SYDVKM. This chain's CDR3 is CASSTRRGQGPTGANVLTF. CDR3 bases: TGTGCCAGCAGTACCCGAAGGGGACAGGGGCCGACTGGGGCCAACGTCCTGACTTTC.

The chain is built from TRBV27 and TRBJ1-1; D remains unclear. Trimming pared 3 bases from V and 1 base from J, leaving 9 bases between. The CDR3 has 14 amino acids. From germline, CDR1 is MNHEY and CDR2 SMNVEV (reference sequence). CDR3 region: CASSFYMGNTEAFF. CDR3 in DNA: TGTGCCAGCAGTTTCTATATGGGGAACACTGAAGCTTTCTTT.

In this sample, this clone turned up a few times. The chain couples TRBV3-1 (or the pseudogene TRBV3-2) to TRBJ1-3, with TRBD1 matching 7 bases. The CDR3 consists of 14 residues. CDR1 and CDR2 from the germline V gene are LGHDT and YNNKEL (reference sequence). Losses at the gene ends were 4 bases for V and 8 bases for J; bases not matched to a gene: 8. CDR3 amino acids: CASSPETGRYTIYF. Written as DNA, the CDR3 is TGTGCCAGCAGCCCAGAGACAGGGAGGTACACCATATATTTT.

The chain combines TRBV28 with TRBJ2-1; weak D call: TRBD1 (5 bases). V lost 2 bases and J 4 bases, leaving 12 bases between the germline ends. This CDR3 contains 15 residues. Germline CDR1 reads MDHEN; CDR2 reads SYDVKM. CDR3: CASSLKVGLYNEQFF. The CDR3 bases are TGTGCCAGCAGTTTAAAAGTGGGGCTATACAATGAGCAGTTCTTC.

This chain uses TRBV27 with TRBJ1-2, with 8 bases that match TRBD1. Losses at the gene ends were 6 bases for V and 4 bases for J; bases not matched to a gene: 10. This CDR3 has 15 residues. Germline assignment: CDR1 MNHEY and CDR2 SMNVEV (reference sequence). The CDR3 region has the DNA TGTGCCAGCAGAGCTGAGGGGACAGGAATCTATGGCTACACCTTC. Translation gives CASRAEGTGIYGYTF.

This chain uses TRBV6-2 or TRBV6-3 with TRBJ1-5; 7 bases match TRBD1. The germline gives CDR1 MNHEY, CDR2 SVGEGT. V lost 2 bases, J lost 3 bases, and 4 bases stayed unmatched. The length of the CDR3 is 15 residues. The DNA for the CDR3 is TGTGCCAGCAGTTACGCAGGGGGTATCAATCAGCCCCAGCATTTT. This translates into CASSYAGGINQPQHF.

The J gene is TRBJ1-2, the V gene TRBV7-9, with D unresolved. CDR3 length equals 15 residues. CDR1 is SEHNR and CDR2 is FQNEAQ in the germline V gene (reference sequence). V lost 1 base and J lost 0, with 9 bases in between. CDR3 region: CASSLVVRSNYGYTF. In nucleotides, the CDR3 is TGTGCCAGCAGCTTAGTAGTCAGGTCTAACTATGGCTACACCTTC.

This chain joins TRBV2 and TRBJ1-5; TRBD1 aligns across 8 bases. The trim removed 6 bases at V and 0 bases at J, leaving 10 bases unmatched. CDR1 and CDR2 from the germline V gene are SNHLY and FYNNEI. The CDR3 totals 17 residues. CDR3 sequence reads: CASSEQGVRHSNQPQHF. The CDR3 DNA reads TGTGCCAGCAGCGAACAGGGGGTCCGGCATAGCAATCAGCCCCAGCATTTT.

The rearrangement joins TRBV18 to TRBJ1-5; a weak D match, TRBD1 (6 bases). CDR1 is KGHSH and CDR2 is LQKENI in the germline V gene. This CDR3 has 16 amino acids. V dropped 0 bases and J dropped 1 base, with 10 bases sitting between them. The CDR3, as DNA: TGTGCCAGCTCACCACCGGGGGGGCAAAGCAATCAGCCCCAGCATTTT. It encodes CASSPPGGQSNQPQHF.

This clone was detected a few times. The chain combines TRBV5-1 with TRBJ2-2; weak D call: TRBD2 (5 bases). CDR1 is SGHRS and CDR2 is YFSETQ in the germline V gene. V was shortened by 2 bases and J by 5 bases, with 13 bases between the two germline ends. This CDR3 region has 15 residues. DNA for the CDR3: TGCGCCAGCAGCTTACTAGGCCCTAAGACCGGGGAGCTGTTTTTT. Translating it yields CASSLLGPKTGELFF. Combining the CDR3 with reference TRBV5-1 and TRBJ2-2 gives the whole variable domain KAGVTQTPRYLIKTRGQQVTLSCSPISGHRSVSWYQQTPGQGLQFLFEYFSETQRNKGNFPGRFSGRQFSNSRSEMNVSTLELGDSALYLCASSLLGPKTGELFFGEGSRLTVL.

V usage is TRBV5-4 and J usage is TRBJ1-2; maybe TRBD1 (5 bases). Germline V gene lookup returns CDR1 SGHNT and CDR2 YYREEE (reference sequence). Trimming removed 4 bases from V and 4 bases from J, with 14 bases in between. The CDR3 is 14 amino acids. CDR3: CASSTYGTPYGYTF. The CDR3 nucleotides read TGTGCCAGCAGCACGTACGGGACCCCCTATGGCTACACCTTC.

The chain combines TRBV4-1 with TRBJ1-5, with 7 bases identical to TRBD1. The CDR3 loop spans 15 amino acids. Unmatched junction bases numbered 5, after V lost 0 bases and J lost 6 bases. From germline, CDR1 is MGHRA and CDR2 YSYEKL. The CDR3 protein is CASSQDRGGGQPQHF. In DNA form, the CDR3 reads TGCGCCAGCAGCCAAGATCGAGGGGGCGGTCAGCCCCAGCATTTT.

A note on this clone: The identical CDR3 is also encoded by other nucleotide sequences in the sample. This chain connects TRBV7-2 to TRBJ2-5; D is ambiguous. The CDR3 contains 13 residues. Germline V gives CDR1 SGHTA, CDR2 FQGNSA. Trimming took 5 bases from V and 1 from J, leaving 8 bases between them. The CDR3 sequence: CASSTDRQETQYF. CDR3 in DNA: TGTGCCAGCAGCACCGACCGCCAAGAGACCCAGTACTTC. The entire variable domain, with the rest obtained from reference TRBV7-2 and TRBJ2-5, is as follows: GAGVSQSPSNKVTEKGKDVELRCDPISGHTALYWYRQSLGQGLEFLIYFQGNSAPDKSGLPSDRFSAERTGGSVSTLTIQRTQQEDSAVYLCASSTDRQETQYFGPGTRLLVL.

This clone was counted at least ten times. The chain is built from TRBV6-5 and TRBJ1-5; D remains unclear. Per the germline V gene, CDR1 is MNHEY and CDR2 is SVGAGI. CDR3 length equals 14 residues. The V gene lost 8 bases and the J gene lost 2 bases, with 13 bases spanning the gap. CDR3 residues: CASREGWGNQPQHF. The CDR3 coding sequence is TGTGCCAGCCGAGAGGGTTGGGGCAATCAGCCCCAGCATTTT.

This clone was observed a handful of times. The gene calls are TRBV28 and TRBJ2-7; D unresolved. The CDR3 is 14 amino acids. The germline V and J ends were trimmed by 3 bases and 0 bases, with 9 bases remaining between them. CDR1 is MDHEN, CDR2 SYDVKM, per germline. The CDR3 nucleotides read TGTGCCAGCAGTTTCGGAGCACGCTCCTACGAGCAGTACTTC. Translating it yields CASSFGARSYEQYF.